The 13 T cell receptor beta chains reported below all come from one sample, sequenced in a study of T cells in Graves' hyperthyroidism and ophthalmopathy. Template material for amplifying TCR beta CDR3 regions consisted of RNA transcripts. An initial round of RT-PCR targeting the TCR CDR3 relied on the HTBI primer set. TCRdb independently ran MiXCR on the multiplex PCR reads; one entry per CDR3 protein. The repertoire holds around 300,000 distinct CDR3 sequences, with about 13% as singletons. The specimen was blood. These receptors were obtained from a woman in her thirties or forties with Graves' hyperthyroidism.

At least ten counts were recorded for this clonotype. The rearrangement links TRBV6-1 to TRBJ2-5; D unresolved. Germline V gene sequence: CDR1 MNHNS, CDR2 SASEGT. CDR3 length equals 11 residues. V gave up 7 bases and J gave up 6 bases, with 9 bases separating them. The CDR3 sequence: CASNWGQTQYF. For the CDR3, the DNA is TGTGCCAGCAATTGGGGTCAGACCCAGTACTTC.

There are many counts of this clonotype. CDR3 sequence reads: CASSFSSPTEAFF. DNA of the CDR3: TGTGCCAGCAGCTTCAGTAGTCCGACTGAAGCTTTCTTT. The rearrangement uses TRBV7-9 and TRBJ1-1; unclear D gene. Germline V CDR1 and CDR2: SEHNR, FQNEAQ (reference sequence). V lost 3 bases and J 5 bases, leaving 10 bases between the germline ends. The CDR3 runs 13 residues.

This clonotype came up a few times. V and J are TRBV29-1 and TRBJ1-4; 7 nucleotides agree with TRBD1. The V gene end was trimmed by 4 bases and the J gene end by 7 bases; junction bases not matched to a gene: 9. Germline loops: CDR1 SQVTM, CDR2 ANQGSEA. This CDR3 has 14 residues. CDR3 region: CSVATGVVGEKLFF. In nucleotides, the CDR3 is TGCAGCGTTGCCACAGGGGTGGTAGGTGAAAAACTGTTTTTT.

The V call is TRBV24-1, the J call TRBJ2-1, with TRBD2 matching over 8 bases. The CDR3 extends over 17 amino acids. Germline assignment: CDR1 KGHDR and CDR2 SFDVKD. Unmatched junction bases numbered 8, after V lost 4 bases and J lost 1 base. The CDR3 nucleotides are TGTGCCACCAGTGAAAAGGCCCGGGAGGGTTCCTACAATGAGCAGTTCTTC. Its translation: CATSEKAREGSYNEQFF.

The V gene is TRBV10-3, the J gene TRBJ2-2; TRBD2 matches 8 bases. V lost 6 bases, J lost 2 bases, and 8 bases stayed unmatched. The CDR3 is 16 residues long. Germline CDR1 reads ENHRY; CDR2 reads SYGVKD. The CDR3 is CAIRTDGRANTGELFF. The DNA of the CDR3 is TGTGCCATCAGGACAGACGGGAGGGCAAACACCGGGGAGCTGTTTTTT.

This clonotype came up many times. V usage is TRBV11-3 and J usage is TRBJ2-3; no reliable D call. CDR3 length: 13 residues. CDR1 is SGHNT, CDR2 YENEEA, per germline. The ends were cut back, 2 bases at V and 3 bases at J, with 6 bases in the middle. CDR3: CASSLSWTDTQYF. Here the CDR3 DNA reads TGTGCCAGCAGCTTAAGCTGGACAGATACGCAGTATTTT.

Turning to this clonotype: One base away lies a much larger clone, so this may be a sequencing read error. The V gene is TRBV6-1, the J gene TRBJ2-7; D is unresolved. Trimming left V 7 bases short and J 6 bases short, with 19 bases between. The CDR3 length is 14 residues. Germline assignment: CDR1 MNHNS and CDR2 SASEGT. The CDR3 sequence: CASTDRRAGREQYF. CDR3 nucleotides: TGTGCCAGCACCGACCGACGGGCTGGGCGCGAGCAGTACTTC.

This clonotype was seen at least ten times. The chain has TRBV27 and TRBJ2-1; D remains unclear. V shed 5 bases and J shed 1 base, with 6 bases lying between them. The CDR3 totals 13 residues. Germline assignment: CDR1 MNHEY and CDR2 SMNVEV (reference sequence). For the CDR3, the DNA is TGTGCCAGCAGTGCCGGGTCCTACAATGAGCAGTTCTTC. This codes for CASSAGSYNEQFF.

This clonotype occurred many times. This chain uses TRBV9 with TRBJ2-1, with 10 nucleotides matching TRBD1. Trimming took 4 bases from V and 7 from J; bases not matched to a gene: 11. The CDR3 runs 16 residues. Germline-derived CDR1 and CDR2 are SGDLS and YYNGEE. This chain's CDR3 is CASSKRQGASVNEQFF. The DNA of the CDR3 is TGTGCCAGCAGCAAGAGACAGGGGGCGAGTGTGAATGAGCAGTTCTTC.

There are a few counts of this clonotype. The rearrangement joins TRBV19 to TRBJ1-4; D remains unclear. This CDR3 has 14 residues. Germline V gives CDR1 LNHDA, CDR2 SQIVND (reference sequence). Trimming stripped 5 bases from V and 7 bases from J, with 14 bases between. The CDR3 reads CASSSHLGSEKLFF. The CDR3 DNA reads TGTGCCAGTAGTTCACATCTCGGCAGTGAAAAACTGTTTTTT.

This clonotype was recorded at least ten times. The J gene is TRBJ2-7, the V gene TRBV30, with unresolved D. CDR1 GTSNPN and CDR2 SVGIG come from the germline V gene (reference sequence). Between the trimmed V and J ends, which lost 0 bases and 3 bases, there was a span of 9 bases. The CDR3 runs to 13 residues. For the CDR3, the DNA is TGTGCCTGGAGTGTAACCACCGACTACGAGCAGTACTTC. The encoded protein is CAWSVTTDYEQYF.

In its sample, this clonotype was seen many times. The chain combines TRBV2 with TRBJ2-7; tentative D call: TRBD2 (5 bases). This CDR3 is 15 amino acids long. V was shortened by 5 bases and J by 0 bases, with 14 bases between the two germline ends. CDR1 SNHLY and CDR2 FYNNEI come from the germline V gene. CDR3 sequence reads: CASSLGELSSYEQYF. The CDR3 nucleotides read TGTGCCAGCAGTCTTGGGGAGCTGAGCTCCTACGAGCAGTACTTC.

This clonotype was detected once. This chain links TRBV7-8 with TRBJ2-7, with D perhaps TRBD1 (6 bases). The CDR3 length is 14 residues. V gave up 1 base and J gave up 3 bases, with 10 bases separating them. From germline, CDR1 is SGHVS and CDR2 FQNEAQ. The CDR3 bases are TGTGCCAGCAGCTTAGTCGTACAGGGCTACGAGCAGTACTTC. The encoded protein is CASSLVVQGYEQYF.